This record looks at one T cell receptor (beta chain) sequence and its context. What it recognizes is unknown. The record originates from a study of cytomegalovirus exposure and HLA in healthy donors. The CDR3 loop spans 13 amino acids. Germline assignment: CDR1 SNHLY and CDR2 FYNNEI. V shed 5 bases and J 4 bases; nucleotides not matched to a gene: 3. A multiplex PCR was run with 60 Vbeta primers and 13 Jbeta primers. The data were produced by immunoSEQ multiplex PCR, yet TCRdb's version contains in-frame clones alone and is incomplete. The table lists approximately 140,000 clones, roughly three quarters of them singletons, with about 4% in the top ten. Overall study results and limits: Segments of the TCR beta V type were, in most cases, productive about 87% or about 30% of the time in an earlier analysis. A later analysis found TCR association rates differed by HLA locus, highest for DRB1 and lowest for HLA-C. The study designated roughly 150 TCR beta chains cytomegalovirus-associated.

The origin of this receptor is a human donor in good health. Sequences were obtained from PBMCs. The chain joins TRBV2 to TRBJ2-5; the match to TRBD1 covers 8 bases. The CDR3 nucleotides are TGTGCCAGCAGTAAGGACAGGGCAGAGACCCAGTACTTC. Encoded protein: CASSKDRAETQYF. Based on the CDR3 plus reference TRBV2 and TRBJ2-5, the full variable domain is EPEVTQTPSHQVTQMGQEVILRCVPISNHLYFYWYRQILGQKVEFLVSFYNNEISEKSEIFDDQFSVERPDGSNFTLKIRSTKLEDSAMYFCASSKDRAETQYFGPGTRLLVL.